These 27 T cell receptor beta chains were sequenced from one sample in a study of breast tumors, draining lymph nodes, adjacent tissues. Samples came from axillary lymph nodes draining the breast cancer. TCRdb analysed the multiplex PCR reads with MiXCR anew, one entry per CDR3 protein. The sample lists 200,000 to 250,000 distinct CDR3 sequences; around 32% were seen once. Sequencing was carried out using axillary lymph node tissue. All receptors derive from a female donor with breast cancer. Some clones in this sample may be carry-over from other donors' samples.

V and J are TRBV29-1 and TRBJ1-5; 9 nucleotides line up with TRBD1. This CDR3 is 17 amino acids long. Losses at the gene ends were 3 bases for V and 0 bases for J; bases not matched to a gene: 9. Germline lookup yields CDR1 SQVTM and CDR2 ANQGSEA. CDR3 sequence reads: CSVDPGQGVYSNQPQHF. The CDR3 region has the DNA TGCAGCGTTGATCCGGGACAGGGAGTCTATAGCAATCAGCCCCAGCATTTT.

Many counts were recorded for this clonotype. The chain's CDR3 is CASRKDGDSGPQHF. CDR3 coding DNA: TGTGCCAGCAGGAAGGACGGGGACAGTGGACCCCAGCATTTT. This chain joins TRBV6-4 and TRBJ1-5, with 7 bases identical to TRBD1. The CDR3 contains 14 residues. V gave up 6 bases and J gave up 10 bases; unmatched junction bases: 12. The germline V gene has CDR1 MRHNA and CDR2 SNTAGT.

This clonotype came up many times. V usage is TRBV19 and J usage is TRBJ2-1; 8 bases are shared with TRBD2. There are 15 residues in the CDR3. Germline CDR1 is LNHDA and CDR2 is SQIVND (reference sequence). V lost 3 bases and J lost 9; bases outside the gene matches: 10. The CDR3, as DNA: TGTGCCAGTAGTATCAAGGTGCCGGGGGGGGGTGAGCAGTTCTTC. Its protein is CASSIKVPGGGEQFF. Full variable domain (outside the CDR3, taken from reference TRBV19 and TRBJ2-1): DGGITQSPKYLFRKEGQNVTLSCEQNLNHDAMYWYRQDPGQGLRLIYYSQIVNDFQKGDIAEGYSVSREKKESFPLTVTSAQKNPTAFYLCASSIKVPGGGEQFFGPGTRLTVL.

This clonotype was seen ten or more times. This chain links TRBV7-3 with TRBJ2-3, with a tentative D call TRBD2 (6 bases). The V gene's germline CDR1 is SGHTA and CDR2 FQGTGA. This CDR3 spans 13 amino acids. Trimming removed 3 bases from V and 4 bases from J, with 8 bases in between. As DNA, the CDR3 is TGTGCCAGCAGCTTCGGGAGCGCAGATACGCAGTATTTT. Its translation is CASSFGSADTQYF. The full variable domain, its missing parts supplied by reference TRBV7-3 and TRBJ2-3, is GAGVSQTPSNKVTEKGKYVELRCDPISGHTALYWYRQSLGQGPEFLIYFQGTGAADDSGLPNDRFFAVRPEGSVSTLKIQRTERGDSAVYLCASSFGSADTQYFGPGTRLTVL.

This clonotype was observed a handful of times. The chain combines TRBV6-2 or TRBV6-3 with TRBJ2-4; 8 bases map to TRBD2. Trimming at V came to 5 bases and at J to 5 bases, leaving 5 bases not matched to a gene. The germline gives CDR1 MNHEY, CDR2 SVGEGT. The length of the CDR3 is 14 residues. The CDR3 bases are TGTGCCAGCAGTCCGGGGGGGGTCCAAAACATTCAGTACTTC. This gives the protein CASSPGGVQNIQYF.

This clonotype was seen repeatedly, ten times or more. A junction boundary mismatches the germline segment, possibly from a read error. This rearrangement joins TRBV6-6 to TRBJ2-5; 7 bases fit TRBD1. Germline lookup yields CDR1 MNHNY and CDR2 SVGAGI (reference sequence). CDR3 size: 15 residues. In DNA form, the CDR3 reads TGTGCCAGCAGTCACTCGGGACAGCTAAGGGAGACCCAGTACTTC. Its protein is CASSHSGQLRETQYF.

This clonotype was seen at least ten times. V is TRBV12-3 or TRBV12-4 and J is TRBJ2-5, with 9 positions matching TRBD1. Unmatched junction bases numbered 3, after V lost 4 bases and J lost 3 bases. CDR3 size: 14 residues. The CDR3 DNA is TGTGCCAGCAGTTCCTGGGACAGGGAAGAGACCCAGTACTTC. It is translated as CASSSWDREETQYF.

Ten or more counts support this clonotype. This chain joins TRBV28 and TRBJ2-2; 8 bases are shared with TRBD2. The CDR3 has 13 residues. V lost 5 bases, J lost 6 bases, and 2 bases stayed unmatched. Germline-derived CDR1 and CDR2 are MDHEN and SYDVKM. CDR3 nucleotides: TGTGCCAGCAGTGCGGGAGGACCCGGGGAGCTGTTTTTT. Encoded protein: CASSAGGPGELFF.

This clonotype has ten or more counts. The chain uses TRBV12-3 or TRBV12-4 and TRBJ2-1, with D hard to call. V was trimmed by 5 bases and J by 4 bases, leaving 18 bases between them. The length of the CDR3 is 16 residues. The DNA for the CDR3 is TGTGCCAGCAGTCTTACCCTCACCAAAGGTTACAATGAGCAGTTCTTC. This gives the protein CASSLTLTKGYNEQFF.

There are many counts of this clonotype. The V and J genes are TRBV11-2 and TRBJ2-7, with 8 bases matching TRBD2. J gave up 1 base and V 5 bases, and 10 bases lay outside the gene matches. Germline-derived CDR1 and CDR2 are SGHAT and FQNNGV. The CDR3 sequence is 16 residues long. This CDR3 is CASSETGTSYSYEQYF. The DNA for the CDR3 is TGTGCCAGCAGCGAAACCGGGACTAGTTATTCCTACGAGCAGTACTTC.

V usage is TRBV12-3 or TRBV12-4 and J usage is TRBJ2-4, with 14 nucleotides matching TRBD2. The CDR3 totals 17 residues. J gave up 8 bases and V 3 bases, and 9 bases lay outside the gene matches. The CDR3 protein is CASSFRLAGGPGDIQYF. In nucleotides, the CDR3 is TGTGCCAGCAGTTTTCGACTAGCGGGAGGGCCGGGAGACATTCAGTACTTC.

Ten or more counts support this clonotype. This chain uses TRBV20-1 with TRBJ2-7, with 7 nucleotides matching TRBD2. J lost 1 base, V lost 4 bases, and 7 bases had no gene match. CDR3 length: 14 residues. Germline V gene data show CDR1 as DFQATT and CDR2 as SNEGSKA (reference sequence). CDR3 in DNA: TGCAGTGCTACGGCGGGAGTTACTTCCTACGAGCAGTACTTC. Protein: CSATAGVTSYEQYF.

V and J are TRBV5-6 and TRBJ1-5; 12 positions match TRBD1. Germline CDR1 SGHDT, CDR2 YYEEEE. V was pared by 0 bases and J by 6 bases, with 4 bases of the junction left unmatched. The CDR3 consists of 16 residues. The CDR3 DNA reads as TGTGCCAGCAGCTTGGTAGGGACAGGGGGCACTCAGCCCCAGCATTTT. Translation gives CASSLVGTGGTQPQHF.

This clonotype was seen many times. The V and J genes are TRBV11-2 and TRBJ2-2; D perhaps matches TRBD2 (5 bases). V dropped 2 bases and J dropped 7 bases, with 20 bases sitting between them. Germline CDR1 SGHAT, CDR2 FQNNGV. The CDR3 is made up of 17 amino acids. The DNA of the CDR3 is TGTGCCAGCAGCTTAAGGCTCCTGGCCGGGAAGGTCGGGGAGCTGTTTTTT. This gives the protein CASSLRLLAGKVGELFF. The full variable domain, its missing parts supplied by reference TRBV11-2 and TRBJ2-2, is EAGVAQSPRYKIIEKRQSVAFWCNPISGHATLYWYQQILGQGPKLLIQFQNNGVVDDSQLPKDRFSAERLKGVDSTLKIQPAKLEDSAVYLCASSLRLLAGKVGELFFGEGSRLTVL.

This clonotype was counted between two and nine times. The chain links TRBV6-2 or TRBV6-3 to TRBJ2-5; TRBD1 matches 8 bases. Germline-derived CDR1 and CDR2 are MNHEY and SVGEGT. CDR3 length equals 17 residues. With 6 bases clipped from V and 2 bases from J, the junction kept 14 bases outside the gene matches. The CDR3 protein is CASRSLDRGGGQETQYF. DNA of the CDR3: TGTGCCAGCAGATCCCTCGACAGGGGCGGAGGGCAAGAGACCCAGTACTTC.

The chain couples TRBV11-2 to TRBJ2-4, with 9 bases lining up with TRBD2. The trim removed 2 bases at V and 0 bases at J, leaving 8 bases unmatched. Germline CDR1 is SGHAT and CDR2 is FQNNGV. The CDR3 consists of 18 residues. In DNA form, the CDR3 reads TGTGCCAGCAGCTTAAGGGCGGGAGGGCCGAAAGCCAAAAACATTCAGTACTTC. Translated, it gives CASSLRAGGPKAKNIQYF.

About this clonotype itself: A much larger clone lies one base from this, so it may be a read error. This sequence joins TRBV7-2 and TRBJ2-3, with D possibly matching TRBD2 (5 bases). CDR3 size: 15 residues. CDR1 SGHTA and CDR2 FQGNSA come from the germline V gene. In DNA, the CDR3 is TGTGCCGGCAGTAACACACGGACTAGCACAGATACGCAGTATTTT. Its protein is CAGSNTRTSTDTQYF.

A remark on this clonotype: A junction end diverges from the germline sequence, so it may reflect a read error. The chain carries TRBV7-2 and TRBJ2-2, with 7 bases matching TRBD2. The CDR3 length is 16 residues. Germline CDR1 SGHTA, CDR2 FQGNSA. CDR3 DNA: TGTGCCAGCAACTTAGTGGGGGGGATAGGTGGCGGGGAGCTGTTTTTT. It is translated as CASNLVGGIGGGELFF.

The chain links TRBV7-9 to TRBJ2-3; a possible D gene is TRBD1 (7 bases). V lost 11 bases and J lost 3, with 24 bases in between. From germline, CDR1 is SEHNR and CDR2 FQNEAQ (reference sequence). This CDR3 comprises 16 residues. CDR3 in amino acids: CAGGGTTGSGTDTQYF. In nucleotides, the CDR3 is TGTGCCGGAGGGGGAACGACAGGGAGCGGGACAGATACGCAGTATTTT.

This clonotype was counted at least ten times. The J gene is TRBJ1-1, the V gene TRBV2, with TRBD1 matching over 7 bases. Losses at the gene ends were 7 bases for V and 0 bases for J; bases not matched to a gene: 8. The germline V gene encodes CDR1 SNHLY and CDR2 FYNNEI. This CDR3 region has 15 residues. The CDR3 protein is CASNSPGQMNTEAFF. The CDR3 coding sequence is TGTGCCAGCAATTCTCCGGGACAGATGAACACTGAAGCTTTCTTT.

As to this clonotype: A much larger clone lies one base from this, so it may be a read error. CDR3 DNA sequence: TGTGCCAGCAGTTTCCGGGCTAGCGGGGTCACAGATACGCAGTATTTT. Translation gives CASSFRASGVTDTQYF. The genes are TRBV6-6 and TRBJ2-3; 9 bases agree with TRBD2. From germline, CDR1 is MNHNY and CDR2 SVGAGI (reference sequence). CDR3 length: 16 residues. Unmatched junction bases numbered 7, after V lost 4 bases and J lost 2 bases.

This clonotype was picked up many times. A much more abundant neighbour one base away suggests this may be a read error. The gene calls are TRBV7-3 and TRBJ2-5; D perhaps matches TRBD2 (6 bases). In germline, CDR1 is SGHTA, CDR2 FQGTGA. The CDR3 totals 15 residues. The CDR3 DNA reads as TGTGCCAGCAGCTTAACGGCGGGACGCAGGGAGACCCAGCACTTC. Protein product: CASSLTAGRRETQHF. The full variable domain, its missing parts supplied by reference TRBV7-3 and TRBJ2-5, is GAGVSQTPSNKVTEKGKYVELRCDPISGHTALYWYRQSLGQGPEFLIYFQGTGAADDSGLPNDRFFAVRPEGSVSTLKIQRTERGDSAVYLCASSLTAGRRETQHFGPGTRLLVL.

CDR3 loop: CASGGLNTEAFF. The CDR3 coding sequence is TGTGCCAGCGGCGGCTTGAACACTGAAGCTTTCTTT. The chain uses TRBV28 and TRBJ1-1; D is uncertain. V was clipped by 8 bases and J by 0 bases, with 7 bases between them. CDR1 is MDHEN and CDR2 is SYDVKM in the germline V gene. The CDR3 is made up of 12 amino acids.

A remark on this clonotype: A read error may explain this, as a much larger clone is one base away. This chain's CDR3 is CASSSRTAGMKKLFF. CDR3 in DNA: TGTGCCAGCAGTTCCAGGACAGCAGGGATGAAAAAACTGTTTTTT. The V and J genes are TRBV28 and TRBJ1-4, with D possibly being TRBD1 (6 bases). Looked up from germline, CDR1 is MDHEN and CDR2 is SYDVKM. V was shortened by 4 bases and J by 9 bases, with 18 bases between the two germline ends. The length of the CDR3 is 15 residues.

At least ten counts were recorded for this clonotype. The chain couples TRBV6-4 to TRBJ2-2, with D unclear. CDR3 length: 15 amino acids. CDR1 MRHNA and CDR2 SNTAGT come from the germline V gene. The V end lost 7 bases, the J end lost 4 bases, and 16 bases lay between the germline ends. The CDR3 DNA reads as TGTGCCAGCAAGCTTTCGGATCCAAGCACCGGGGAGCTGTTTTTT. Translation: CASKLSDPSTGELFF.

This clonotype was detected ten times or more. V gene TRBV7-9 combines with J gene TRBJ2-7, with D perhaps TRBD1 or TRBD2 (6 bases each). The V end was cut by 5 bases, the J end by 7 bases, with 21 bases between. This CDR3 region has 15 residues. CDR1 is SEHNR and CDR2 is FQNEAQ in the germline V gene (reference sequence). In nucleotides, the CDR3 is TGTGCCAGCAGCGGGGGCCCCCTCGACGCGGGGGAGCAGTACTTC. Protein: CASSGGPLDAGEQYF. Drawing the rest from reference TRBV7-9 and TRBJ2-7, the complete variable domain is DTGVSQNPRHKITKRGQNVTFRCDPISEHNRLYWYRQTLGQGPEFLTYFQNEAQLEKSRLLSDRFSAERPKGSFSTLEIQRTEQGDSAMYLCASSGGPLDAGEQYFGPGTRLTVT.

This chain links TRBV2 with TRBJ1-4; 7 bases align to TRBD1. Trimming cost V 7 bases and J 8 bases; bases outside gene matches: 13. The V gene's germline CDR1 is SNHLY and CDR2 FYNNEI. The CDR3 is 15 residues long. CDR3 nucleotides: TGTGCCAGCACTGTCTCTAGCGGGACAGAAGAAAAACTGTTTTTT. It encodes CASTVSSGTEEKLFF.